The subject of this entry is one TCR beta chain. This record comes from a study of blood T cell repertoires in COVID-19. Using immunoSEQ multiplex PCR, the repertoire was profiled, and TCRdb retains in-frame clones only, with some absent. The data hold roughly 220,000 clones, with 84% observed a single time. The trim removed 3 bases at V and 6 bases at J, leaving 11 bases unmatched. Germline V lookup: CDR1 KGHSH, CDR2 LQKENI. This CDR3 spans 16 amino acids. The gene calls are TRBV18 and TRBJ2-7, with 10 bases that match TRBD1. Sequenced material: peripheral blood. This clonotype was obtained from a young man with active or convalescent COVID-19. The CDR3 nucleotides read TGTGCCAGCTCACCGGGCGTCGGGACAGGGGTGAGCGAGCAGTACTTC. It specifies CASSPGVGTGVSEQYF.